What follows describes a single TCR beta chain. The antigen is undetermined. The data are from a study of T cells after yellow fever vaccination. The study, taken as a whole, reports: Clones from primary vaccination mostly reappeared after the booster (around 96% CD4, about 85% CD8).

Germline assignment: CDR1 SQVTM and CDR2 ANQGSEA. Trimming removed 2 bases from V and 2 bases from J, with 12 bases in between. CDR3 length: 14 residues. TCRdb passed the 5' RACE reads through MiXCR, listing each CDR3 protein once. The sample comprises approximately 340,000 distinct CDR3 sequences, about 8.7% of which are singletons, and approximately 19% rests with the top ten. The rearrangement joins TRBV29-1 to TRBJ1-2, with D tentatively TRBD1 (6 bases). The origin of this receptor is a man between 18 and 35 years old who received the YFV17D yellow fever vaccine. This material consisted of PBMCs, taken on the day of the first yellow fever vaccination. The CDR3 DNA follows: TGCAGCGTTGAAAAGGGGGGGGCAAACTATGGCTACACCTTC. As protein: CSVEKGGANYGYTF.